This T cell receptor (beta chain) appears in the sequencing data of a study of cytomegalovirus exposure and HLA in healthy donors. The study, taken as a whole, reports: It is likely that the observed cluster of highly shared sequence variants was a sequencing artifact. Presence/absence analysis assumed near-uniform sequencing depth across donors. In a later analysis, at a false discovery rate of 0.05, some 17,000 TCR beta sequences were associated with HLA alleles.

Worth noting for this clone: Its matching antigen is unknown.

The PCR had 60 Vbeta and 13 Jbeta primers. Produced via immunoSEQ multiplex PCR; TCRdb's table is partial and in-frame only. The sample shows 95,000 to 110,000 clones, around 66% of them seen only once. Sequencing used PBMCs. This receptor was identified in a woman aged 50 to 60 in good health and CMV-seronegative.

The CDR3 is CASSLASGWEYQPQHF. The CDR3 nucleotides read TGTGCCAGCAGTTTAGCGTCAGGGTGGGAATATCAGCCCCAGCATTTT. The rearrangement joins TRBV28 to TRBJ1-5; D may be TRBD1 (5 bases). CDR1 is MDHEN and CDR2 is SYDVKM in the germline V gene. The CDR3 has 16 residues. The germline V and J ends were trimmed by 2 bases and 5 bases, with 16 bases remaining between them.